The clone carrying this TCR beta chain was found once. Its matching antigen is unknown. This sample stems from a study of OX40 agonist ivuxolimab in advanced cancers. Study overall: Patients receiving dose escalation had hepatocellular carcinoma, melanoma, renal cell or head and neck cancer.

Assay: immunoSEQ multiplex PCR; the TCRdb copy retains only in-frame clones and omits some. The sample records under 95,000 clones, 86% being singletons. The trim removed 4 bases at V and 4 bases at J, leaving 6 bases unmatched. This CDR3 is built from 16 residues. Germline-derived CDR1 and CDR2 are SGDLS and YYNGEE. Overall study results and limits: Expanded clones were, on average, more numerous among CD8+ T cells than CD4+. Among expanded peripheral T cells, antigen specificity went undetermined.

The chain carries TRBV9 and TRBJ2-3; 13 bases fit TRBD2. The source is an adult with an advanced solid tumor such as melanoma, head and neck, liver or kidney cancer. Sequenced here: CD4+ or CD8+ T cells sorted from blood, sampled in a trial of the OX40 agonist ivuxolimab. CDR3 in DNA: TGTGCCAGCAGCTCGCGGACTAGCGGGAGTGCAGATACGCAGTATTTT. Its translation: CASSSRTSGSADTQYF. The whole variable domain, filled in from reference TRBV9 and TRBJ2-3, reads DSGVTQTPKHLITATGQRVTLRCSPRSGDLSVYWYQQSLDQGLQFLIQYYNGEERAKGNILERFSAQQFPDLHSELNLSSLELGDSALYFCASSSRTSGSADTQYFGPGTRLTVL.